These T cell receptor beta chains were read from a single sample in a study of blood T cell repertoires in COVID-19. Clones were sequenced by immunoSEQ multiplex PCR, and TCRdb holds only the in-frame ones, with some missing. In the table there are more than 200,000 clones, roughly 80% of which are singletons. Sequencing was performed on peripheral blood. The source of these receptors is a woman older than 75 with COVID-19, enrolled during active disease. Each CDR3 is given with its conserved first and last residue. The D gene is left open where the match is weak. Some rows have no size entry. The others give once, few or many, or a class for an expanded clone.

TRBV3-1/TRBV3-2	-	-	14	TRBJ2-7	CASSQEWTTPEQYF	TGTGCCAGCAGCCAAGAATGGACTACTCCCGAGCAGTACTTC
TRBV11-2	once	TRBD2	16	TRBJ2-5	CASSSNSGRSQETQYF	TGTGCCAGCAGCTCGAATAGCGGGAGAAGCCAAGAGACCCAGTACTTC
TRBV20-1	-	TRBD2	11	TRBJ2-7	CRVAGGYEQYF	TGCAGGGTGGCGGGGGGATACGAGCAGTACTTC
TRBV10-3	-	-	15	TRBJ1-3	CAIRGGLASGNTIYF	TGTGCCATCAGGGGGGGACTCGCCTCTGGAAACACCATATATTTT
TRBV3-1/TRBV3-2	-	TRBD1	16	TRBJ2-3	CASSQFGQGLTDTQYF	TGTGCCAGCAGCCAATTCGGACAGGGTCTGACAGATACGCAGTATTTT
TRBV5-4	-	-	15	TRBJ2-7	CASSLGVAATYEQYF	TGTGCCAGCAGCTTGGGGGTAGCGGCTACCTACGAGCAGTACTTC
TRBV15	once	TRBD1	15	TRBJ2-7	CATSRVGQAAYEQYF	TGTGCCACCAGCAGAGTAGGACAGGCGGCCTACGAGCAGTACTTC
TRBV2	-	-	14	TRBJ2-4	CASRQGSGTYIQYF	TGTGCCAGCAGACAGGGATCGGGGACATACATTCAGTACTTC
TRBV10-3	-	-	12	TRBJ1-4	CAISESEEKLFF	TGTGCCATCAGTGAGTCGGAGGAAAAACTGTTTTTT
TRBV6-4	-	-	15	TRBJ1-2	CASSAWTGGNYGYTF	TGTGCCAGCAGTGCCTGGACGGGAGGGAACTATGGCTACACCTTC
TRBV28	-	TRBD1	14	TRBJ1-5	CASSPGQMYQPQHF	TGTGCCAGCAGCCCGGGACAGATGTATCAGCCCCAGCATTTT
TRBV4-1	-	TRBD2	15	TRBJ2-1	CASSQDFWGGGEQFF	TGCGCCAGCAGCCAAGACTTTTGGGGGGGAGGTGAGCAGTTCTTC
TRBV25-1	-	TRBD1	14	TRBJ2-5	CASSEYRGRETQYF	TGTGCCAGCAGTGAATACAGGGGGCGGGAGACCCAGTACTTC
TRBV5-8	-	-	15	TRBJ1-5	CASTRTGHSNQPQHF	TGTGCCAGCACCCGTACGGGACATAGCAATCAGCCCCAGCATTTT
TRBV12-3/TRBV12-4	once	-	12	TRBJ2-7	CASSLRDYEQYF	TGTGCCAGCAGTTTGAGGGACTACGAGCAGTACTTC
TRBV4-1	-	TRBD2	18	TRBJ2-1	CASSQPPAGGRSYNEQFF	TGCGCCAGCAGCCAACCCCCAGCGGGGGGCCGCTCCTACAATGAGCAGTTCTTC
TRBV7-3	-	TRBD1	17	TRBJ1-1	CASSSTDRGLKNTEAFF	TGTGCCAGCAGCTCGACCGACAGGGGGCTAAAGAACACTGAAGCTTTCTTT
TRBV19	-	TRBD2	16	TRBJ2-3	CASSIGAGGPPDTQYF	TGTGCCAGTAGTATAGGGGCGGGGGGGCCTCCAGATACGCAGTATTTT
TRBV4-1	-	-	13	TRBJ2-3	CASSQVKRDTQYF	TGCGCCAGCAGCCAAGTAAAGAGAGATACGCAGTATTTT
TRBV5-1	-	TRBD1	14	TRBJ2-5	CASSFQGAQETQYF	TGCGCCAGCAGCTTCCAGGGGGCGCAGGAGACCCAGTACTTC
TRBV28	-	-	15	TRBJ1-4	CASSSYRDLGEKLFF	TGTGCCAGCAGTTCTTACAGGGATTTGGGTGAAAAACTGTTTTTT
TRBV7-2	-	-	14	TRBJ2-1	CASSSPGVRNEQFF	TGTGCCAGCAGCTCTCCAGGGGTCCGCAATGAGCAGTTCTTC
TRBV6-5	-	-	11	TRBJ1-2	CASSYEASYTF	TGTGCCAGCAGTTACGAGGCGAGCTACACCTTC
TRBV18	-	-	15	TRBJ2-7	CASSPPGQGGLEQYF	TGTGCCAGCTCACCACCGGGGCAGGGAGGTTTGGAGCAGTACTTC
TRBV7-9	-	-	13	TRBJ1-5	CASSSDFNQPQHF	TGTGCCAGCAGCTCAGATTTTAATCAGCCCCAGCATTTT
TRBV11-3	-	-	13	TRBJ1-1	CASSVEQNTEAFF	TGTGCCAGCAGCGTTGAGCAGAACACTGAAGCTTTCTTT
TRBV11-2	-	TRBD2	14	TRBJ2-3	CASSRGLSTDTQYF	TGTGCCAGCAGCCGGGGACTAAGCACAGATACGCAGTATTTT
TRBV6-5	-	-	14	TRBJ2-7	CASSLRESSYEQYF	TGTGCCAGCAGTCTTAGGGAGAGCTCCTACGAGCAGTACTTC
TRBV12-3/TRBV12-4	-	-	12	TRBJ1-2	CASSPGAYGYTF	TGTGCCAGCAGTCCGGGAGCCTATGGCTACACCTTC
TRBV18	once	TRBD1	15	TRBJ1-2	CASSPTGDLNYGYTF	TGTGCCAGCTCACCGACAGGGGATCTTAACTATGGCTACACCTTC
TRBV6-5	-	TRBD1	15	TRBJ1-4	CASRGGDRVNEKLFF	TGTGCCAGCAGGGGCGGGGACAGGGTTAATGAAAAACTGTTTTTT
TRBV6-1	-	TRBD1	16	TRBJ2-2	CASSANRGSNTGELFF	TGTGCCAGCAGTGCCAACAGGGGATCAAACACCGGGGAGCTGTTTTTT
TRBV5-5	-	TRBD2	16	TRBJ2-7	CASSLLGGGRSYEQYF	TGTGCCAGCAGCTTGCTTGGCGGGGGACGCTCCTACGAGCAGTACTTC
TRBV5-1	-	-	14	TRBJ2-3	CASSLVTATDTQYF	TGCGCCAGCAGCTTGGTCACTGCGACAGATACGCAGTATTTT
TRBV5-1	-	TRBD2	15	TRBJ2-7	CASSKTSGSYYEQYF	TGCGCCAGCAGCAAGACTAGCGGGAGCTACTACGAGCAGTACTTC
TRBV23-1	-	-	19	TRBJ1-2	CASSQSIGGASCNWGGYTF	TGCGCCAGCAGTCAATCGATTGGGGGGGCAAGTTGTAATTGGGGTGGCTACACCTTC
TRBV4-1	-	-	13	TRBJ1-6	CASSQVTFSPLHF	TGCGCCAGCAGCCAAGTTACATTTTCACCCCTCCACTTT
TRBV6-1	-	-	12	TRBJ1-1	CASSERGSAAFF	TGTGCCAGCAGTGAACGGGGGTCCGCAGCTTTCTTT
TRBV6-5	-	-	14	TRBJ2-5	CASRLGGGGETQYF	TGTGCCAGCAGGCTTGGCGGGGGCGGGGAGACCCAGTACTTC
TRBV6-5	-	TRBD1	15	TRBJ2-7	CASSFSGTEFYEQYF	TGTGCCAGCAGTTTTTCCGGGACAGAATTTTACGAGCAGTACTTC
TRBV6-5	-	-	12	TRBJ2-3	CASSPRVGTQYF	TGTGCCAGCAGTCCGAGGGTCGGCACGCAGTATTTT
TRBV3-1/TRBV3-2	-	TRBD2	16	TRBJ2-1	CASSLGLAGDYNEQFF	TGTGCCAGCAGCCTGGGACTAGCGGGGGATTACAATGAGCAGTTCTTC